What follows are 15 T cell receptor beta chains derived from one specimen sequenced in a study of cytomegalovirus exposure and HLA in healthy donors. In the PCR, 60 Vbeta and 13 Jbeta primers were used. The assay was immunoSEQ multiplex PCR, and TCRdb's table has in-frame clones only and misses some. Of 100,000 or so clones listed, about 63% are singletons. Sequencing used PBMCs. The receptors were gathered from a woman in her thirties in good health and CMV-seronegative.

The chain is built from TRBV5-4 and TRBJ2-1; D is perhaps TRBD1 (6 bases). V lost 7 bases and J 5 bases, leaving 13 bases between the germline ends. The CDR3 has 13 residues. Germline V lookup: CDR1 SGHNT, CDR2 YYREEE (reference sequence). CDR3 region: CASGDRKNNEQFF. In nucleotides, the CDR3 is TGTGCCAGCGGAGACAGGAAGAACAATGAGCAGTTCTTC.

V is TRBV7-9 and J is TRBJ1-2; D perhaps matches TRBD1 (6 bases). There are 15 residues in the CDR3. Germline assignment: CDR1 SEHNR and CDR2 FQNEAQ (reference sequence). Trimming stripped 5 bases from V and 0 bases from J, with 13 bases between. Here the CDR3 reads CASSPQQGPNYGYTF. DNA of the CDR3: TGTGCCAGCAGCCCACAACAGGGACCTAACTATGGCTACACCTTC.

This rearrangement joins TRBV5-1 to TRBJ1-2; TRBD1 matches 7 bases. This CDR3 has 14 amino acids. Germline V gene data show CDR1 as SGHRS and CDR2 as YFSETQ. Trimming took 0 bases from V and 7 from J; bases not matched to a gene: 6. The DNA of the CDR3 is TGCGCCAGCAGCTTGGAGGGGGCCACATCTGGCTACACCTTC. Protein: CASSLEGATSGYTF.

The CDR3 DNA follows: TGTGCCAGCAGCTCTGGGAGGGGGTCTGGGGCCAACGTCCTGACTTTC. Amino acids: CASSSGRGSGANVLTF. The gene calls are TRBV11-2 and TRBJ2-6; possible D gene TRBD2, 7 bases. This CDR3 contains 16 residues. From germline, CDR1 is SGHAT and CDR2 FQNNGV. Trimming left V 4 bases short and J 1 base short, with 11 bases between.

This clone was seen a few times. The J gene is TRBJ2-7, the V gene TRBV9; possibly TRBD2 for D (5 bases). The germline V gene encodes CDR1 SGDLS and CDR2 YYNGEE. Trimming pared 0 bases from V and 3 bases from J, leaving 13 bases between. The CDR3 has 15 residues. The CDR3 bases are TGTGCCAGCAGCGTAGGGGAGCGAAGCTTCTACGAGCAGTACTTC. This gives the protein CASSVGERSFYEQYF. Based on the CDR3 plus reference TRBV9 and TRBJ2-7, the full variable domain is DSGVTQTPKHLITATGQRVTLRCSPRSGDLSVYWYQQSLDQGLQFLIQYYNGEERAKGNILERFSAQQFPDLHSELNLSSLELGDSALYFCASSVGERSFYEQYFGPGTRLTVT.

The V call is TRBV4-1, the J call TRBJ2-7, with D possibly being TRBD1 (6 bases). The V gene lost 3 bases and the J gene lost 6 bases, with 24 bases spanning the gap. Germline V CDR1 and CDR2: MGHRA, YSYEKL. The CDR3 has 17 residues. This chain's CDR3 is CASSQGRLGQWGREQYF. The CDR3 nucleotides are TGCGCCAGCAGCCAGGGTAGGCTCGGACAGTGGGGACGCGAGCAGTACTTC.

The rearrangement uses TRBV4-3 and TRBJ2-2; a possible D gene is TRBD2 (5 bases). Germline CDR1 reads LGHNA; CDR2 reads YSLEER. V was pared by 0 bases and J by 1 base, with 9 bases between. The CDR3 spans 16 residues. Here the CDR3 DNA reads TGCGCCAGCAGCCAAGAACGGGCGGGGAACACCGGGGAGCTGTTTTTT. Translated, it gives CASSQERAGNTGELFF.

The chain recombines TRBV6-1 with TRBJ2-3; 10 positions agree with TRBD1. This CDR3 is 16 amino acids long. V lost 0 bases, J lost 9 bases, and 9 bases stayed unmatched. Germline loops: CDR1 MNHNS, CDR2 SASEGT. DNA for the CDR3: TGTGCCAGCAGTGAAGCGACCGGGACAGGGGTCAAAACGCAGTATTTT. Protein sequence: CASSEATGTGVKTQYF.

This clone was seen only a few times. The chain couples TRBV2 to TRBJ2-3; tentatively, D is TRBD1 (7 bases). CDR1 SNHLY and CDR2 FYNNEI come from the germline V gene. This CDR3 comprises 14 residues. V lost 8 bases and J lost 5, with 17 bases in between. The CDR3, as DNA: TGTGCCAGCCGTCAGGGGGGCCGGATAGATACGCAGTATTTT. Its translation is CASRQGGRIDTQYF.

The CDR3 bases are TGTGCCAGTAGTATCAGGGTCCAGTCCCCTAGCTATGGCTACACCTTC. Amino acids: CASSIRVQSPSYGYTF. J is TRBJ1-2 and V is TRBV19; perhaps TRBD1 as D (5 bases). Germline CDR1 reads LNHDA; CDR2 reads SQIVND (reference sequence). Deletions cut 3 bases from V and 4 bases from J, with 18 bases between. CDR3 length equals 16 residues.

This chain links TRBV19 with TRBJ1-2; D not certain. The V gene lost 5 bases and the J gene lost 1 base, with 8 bases spanning the gap. CDR1 and CDR2 (germline): LNHDA, SQIVND (reference sequence). The length of the CDR3 is 13 residues. CDR3 DNA sequence: TGTGCCAGTAGTGTTGGCCTTAACTATGGCTACACCTTC. This encodes CASSVGLNYGYTF.

The rearrangement uses TRBV7-9 and TRBJ2-7; 7 bases agree with TRBD2. The CDR3 runs 15 residues. V shed 0 bases, J shed 0 bases, and the junction held 2 bases outside the gene matches. CDR1 is SEHNR and CDR2 is FQNEAQ in the germline V gene (reference sequence). CDR3 in amino acids: CASSLASGASYEQYF. For the CDR3, the DNA is TGTGCCAGCAGCTTAGCAAGCGGGGCCTCCTACGAGCAGTACTTC.

The chain uses TRBV6-1 and TRBJ1-3; D may be TRBD1 (5 bases). CDR3 length: 16 amino acids. Germline V gene sequence: CDR1 MNHNS, CDR2 SASEGT. Trimming stripped 0 bases from V and 4 bases from J, with 13 bases between. CDR3 protein: CASSEATGGSGNTIYF. In DNA, the CDR3 is TGTGCCAGCAGTGAAGCGACCGGGGGATCGGGAAACACCATATATTTT.

The V gene is TRBV18, the J gene TRBJ1-2, with 8 bases identical to TRBD1. Germline CDR1 is KGHSH and CDR2 is LQKENI. The junction had 5 bases not matched to a gene; V was cut back by 2 bases and J by 3 bases. The CDR3 has 15 residues. The CDR3 DNA is TGTGCCAGCTCACCAAACCCAGGGGGCCACTATGGCTACACCTTC. Protein: CASSPNPGGHYGYTF.

The chain carries TRBV7-9 and TRBJ2-7; a possible D gene is TRBD1 (6 bases). The CDR3 length is 14 residues. Germline V CDR1 and CDR2: SEHNR, FQNEAQ (reference sequence). Deletions cut 4 bases from V and 4 bases from J, with 14 bases between. CDR3 sequence reads: CASSSRRDTYEQYF. The CDR3, as DNA: TGTGCCAGCAGCTCCCGTCGGGACACTTACGAGCAGTACTTC.